These 24 T cell receptor beta chains came from one sample sequenced in a study of blood T cell repertoires in COVID-19. TCRdb's copy holds only in-frame clones and misses some; the assay was immunoSEQ multiplex PCR. The repertoire has about 59,000 clones, around 80% of them found once; the top ten carry around 6%. Sequencing used peripheral blood. The source of these receptors is a woman aged 65 to 85 with acute or convalescent COVID-19.

In this sample, this clone turned up a few times. The rearrangement joins TRBV9 to TRBJ1-3; 7 nucleotides line up with TRBD1. Trimming took 3 bases from V and 4 from J; bases not matched to a gene: 10. This CDR3 spans 16 amino acids. Germline V gene sequence: CDR1 SGDLS, CDR2 YYNGEE. The CDR3 here is CASSDGTEVRGNTIYF. For the CDR3, the DNA is TGTGCCAGCAGCGACGGGACAGAAGTGCGCGGAAACACCATATATTTT.

The rearrangement links TRBV24-1 to TRBJ2-3; 8 bases are shared with TRBD2. The trim removed 10 bases at V and 4 bases at J, leaving 9 bases unmatched. The germline gives CDR1 KGHDR, CDR2 SFDVKD. CDR3 length equals 14 residues. The CDR3: CATSRGGLADTQYF. CDR3 in DNA: TGTGCCACGTCTCGGGGGGGCCTGGCAGATACGCAGTATTTT.

The chain recombines TRBV4-1 with TRBJ2-7, with 9 positions matching TRBD2. With 0 bases clipped from V and 0 bases from J, the junction kept 9 bases outside the gene matches. The CDR3 runs to 18 residues. The germline V gene has CDR1 MGHRA and CDR2 YSYEKL. The CDR3 is CASSQEVPGLAYSYEQYF. The DNA for the CDR3 is TGCGCCAGCAGCCAAGAGGTACCGGGACTAGCTTACTCCTACGAGCAGTACTTC.

This chain connects TRBV27 to TRBJ2-7, with D possibly matching TRBD2 (6 bases). Germline lookup yields CDR1 MNHEY and CDR2 SMNVEV (reference sequence). Trimming shortened V by 0 bases and J by 6 bases, and 24 bases separated the two germline ends. The CDR3 runs to 18 residues. CDR3 nucleotides: TGTGCCAGCAGTTTATCGGTTGGGGTGGGAGGACTCCCCTTCGAGCAGTACTTC. Translating gives CASSLSVGVGGLPFEQYF.

The rearrangement links TRBV5-6 to TRBJ1-2; D possibly corresponds to TRBD1 (6 bases). Looked up from germline, CDR1 is SGHDT and CDR2 is YYEEEE. The CDR3 extends over 16 amino acids. Deletions cut 4 bases from V and 3 bases from J, with 19 bases between. This CDR3 is CASSSTVQGLDYGYTF. The CDR3 coding sequence is TGTGCCAGCAGCAGCACAGTTCAGGGGCTGGACTATGGCTACACCTTC. The full variable domain, in which reference TRBV5-6 and TRBJ1-2 provide the parts outside the CDR3, is DAGVTQSPTHLIKTRGQQVTLRCSPKSGHDTVSWYQQALGQGPQFIFQYYEEEERQRGNFPDRFSGHQFPNYSSELNVNALLLGDSALYLCASSSTVQGLDYGYTFGSGTRLTVV.

The CDR3 DNA reads TGTGCCAGCAAGGACAGGGGGGATCGAAATTCACCCCTCCACTTT. It encodes CASKDRGDRNSPLHF. The V gene is TRBV5-5, the J gene TRBJ1-6; 10 nucleotides match TRBD1. With V trimmed by 6 bases and J by 7 bases, 7 bases remained unmatched. This CDR3 spans 15 amino acids. CDR1 SGHKS and CDR2 YYEKEE come from the germline V gene (reference sequence).

V usage is TRBV30 and J usage is TRBJ1-1; the match to TRBD1 covers 7 bases. Germline-derived CDR1 and CDR2 are GTSNPN and SVGIG (reference sequence). Unmatched junction bases numbered 6, after V lost 2 bases and J lost 3 bases. The CDR3 consists of 14 residues. The CDR3 coding sequence is TGTGCCTGGAGTTCAGGGACAGCCTACACTGAAGCTTTCTTT. Translated: CAWSSGTAYTEAFF.

The chain employs TRBV2 and TRBJ1-4, with 9 bases aligning to TRBD1. J lost 8 bases, V lost 5 bases, and 3 bases had no gene match. Germline assignment: CDR1 SNHLY and CDR2 FYNNEI. The CDR3 extends over 13 amino acids. As DNA, the CDR3 is TGTGCCAGCAGTCGGACAGGGGCCGAAAAACTGTTTTTT. This sequence encodes CASSRTGAEKLFF. Combining the CDR3 with reference TRBV2 and TRBJ1-4 gives the whole variable domain EPEVTQTPSHQVTQMGQEVILRCVPISNHLYFYWYRQILGQKVEFLVSFYNNEISEKSEIFDDQFSVERPDGSNFTLKIRSTKLEDSAMYFCASSRTGAEKLFFGSGTQLSVL.

V and J are TRBV4-1 and TRBJ2-3, with TRBD2 matching 9 bases. V lost 1 base and J lost 1; bases outside the gene matches: 3. The germline V gene encodes CDR1 MGHRA and CDR2 YSYEKL. The CDR3 covers 16 residues. CDR3 DNA sequence: TGCGCCAGCAGCCAAGCAGCGGGGGGACGCACAGATACGCAGTATTTT. Amino acids: CASSQAAGGRTDTQYF.

V is TRBV14 and J is TRBJ2-3; D remains unclear. The CDR3 runs to 16 residues. In germline, CDR1 is SGHDN, CDR2 FVKESK. V was clipped by 0 bases and J by 2 bases, with 12 bases between them. The CDR3 is CASSQEAGTYTDTQYF. The CDR3, as DNA: TGTGCCAGCAGCCAAGAGGCAGGTACTTACACAGATACGCAGTATTTT.

In regard to this clone: The same CDR3 can be traced to other DNA sequences in this sample. The chain uses TRBV9 and TRBJ2-3; TRBD2 agrees at 10 bases. The length of the CDR3 is 17 residues. J was trimmed by 1 base and V by 2 bases; bases with no gene match: 7. The germline CDR1 and CDR2 sequences are SGDLS and YYNGEE. As DNA, the CDR3 is TGTGCCAGCAGCGTCAGAGGGCTAGCGGGGGGCACAGATACGCAGTATTTT. Amino acids: CASSVRGLAGGTDTQYF. The variable domain in full, with the rest retrieved from reference TRBV9 and TRBJ2-3, is DSGVTQTPKHLITATGQRVTLRCSPRSGDLSVYWYQQSLDQGLQFLIQYYNGEERAKGNILERFSAQQFPDLHSELNLSSLELGDSALYFCASSVRGLAGGTDTQYFGPGTRLTVL.

This chain links TRBV20-1 with TRBJ2-5, with D perhaps TRBD2 (6 bases). This CDR3 has 11 residues. The germline V gene has CDR1 DFQATT and CDR2 SNEGSKA (reference sequence). V was trimmed by 5 bases and J by 4 bases, leaving 8 bases between them. The CDR3 reads CSAGGSETQYF. The DNA of the CDR3 is TGCAGTGCTGGGGGGTCAGAGACCCAGTACTTC.

V gene TRBV7-3 combines with J gene TRBJ2-1; TRBD2 matches 11 bases. Germline assignment: CDR1 SGHTA and CDR2 FQGTGA. After removal of 0 bases from V and 7 bases from J, the junction contained 5 bases not matched to a gene. This CDR3 has 16 amino acids. CDR3 in amino acids: CASSLTPSGGQNEQFF. The CDR3 DNA is TGTGCCAGCAGCTTAACTCCTAGCGGGGGGCAAAATGAGCAGTTCTTC.

V gene TRBV7-9 combines with J gene TRBJ2-2; 11 bases are a match to TRBD1. Losses at the gene ends were 5 bases for V and 10 bases for J; bases not matched to a gene: 12. CDR1 is SEHNR, CDR2 FQNEAQ, per germline (reference sequence). CDR3 length: 16 residues. Here the CDR3 reads CASSRSPGQGGEELFF. In nucleotides, the CDR3 is TGTGCCAGCAGCCGATCCCCGGGACAGGGGGGAGAGGAGCTGTTTTTT.

V usage is TRBV11-2 and J usage is TRBJ2-7, with 7 bases lining up with TRBD2. The CDR3 sequence is 15 residues long. V gave up 3 bases and J gave up 1 base; unmatched junction bases: 6. Per the germline V gene, CDR1 is SGHAT and CDR2 is FQNNGV. CDR3 DNA sequence: TGTGCCAGCAGCTTCCTAGCGGATCAATCCTACGAGCAGTACTTC. Protein sequence: CASSFLADQSYEQYF.

The V and J genes are TRBV24-1 and TRBJ2-5; 10 positions match TRBD1. Trimming removed 5 bases from V and 3 bases from J; junction bases left unmatched: 8. The germline gives CDR1 KGHDR, CDR2 SFDVKD. The CDR3 consists of 16 residues. The CDR3 DNA follows: TGTGCCACCAGTGTAGGATCGGGGACAGGGGAAGAGACCCAGTACTTC. It translates to CATSVGSGTGEETQYF.

V and J are TRBV3-1 (or the pseudogene TRBV3-2) and TRBJ2-5, with TRBD2 as a possible D gene (5 bases). V lost 4 bases and J lost 5, with 17 bases in between. Germline CDR1 LGHDT, CDR2 YNNKEL (reference sequence). The CDR3 runs 15 residues. The CDR3, as DNA: TGTGCCAGCAGCCCCGGGTGGGGAGTTGGGGAGACCCAGTACTTC. This codes for CASSPGWGVGETQYF.

The chain employs TRBV4-2 and TRBJ2-5; D gene ambiguous. The CDR3 runs 16 residues. Germline V lookup: CDR1 LGHNA, CDR2 YNFKEQ. Trimming cost V 1 base and J 4 bases, with 16 bases left between them. The chain's CDR3 is CASSQALSISGETQYF. The CDR3 DNA reads TGTGCCAGCAGCCAAGCGCTTTCGATCTCAGGAGAGACCCAGTACTTC.

The CDR3, as DNA: TGTGCCAGCAGTCGACAGAACACCGGGGAGCTGTTTTTT. Protein sequence: CASSRQNTGELFF. The V call is TRBV2, the J call TRBJ2-2; no firm D call. This CDR3 contains 13 residues. Trimming took 5 bases from V and 1 from J, leaving 5 bases between them. Germline CDR1 SNHLY, CDR2 FYNNEI.

This rearrangement joins TRBV6-5 to TRBJ2-3, with 11 bases aligning to TRBD2. CDR3 length: 14 amino acids. Trimming took 7 bases from V and 3 from J; bases not matched to a gene: 3. Germline values: CDR1 MNHEY, CDR2 SVGAGI. The CDR3 nucleotides read TGTGCCAGCAACTTAGCGGGGGGGACAGATACGCAGTATTTT. Its translation is CASNLAGGTDTQYF.

V gene TRBV2 combines with J gene TRBJ2-7, with D possibly being TRBD1 (5 bases). Germline V lookup: CDR1 SNHLY, CDR2 FYNNEI. V was pared by 10 bases and J by 2 bases, with 12 bases between. The CDR3 is made up of 12 amino acids. The CDR3 region has the DNA TGTGCCACCTCCGGCAGGGCCTACGAGCAGTACTTC. As protein: CATSGRAYEQYF.

The chain uses TRBV5-6 and TRBJ1-6, with D hard to call. The CDR3 contains 14 residues. The germline CDR1 and CDR2 sequences are SGHDT and YYEEEE. Trimming pared 6 bases from V and 5 bases from J, leaving 12 bases between. The CDR3 bases are TGTGCCAGCACCACTAGGGCAGATAATTCACCCCTCCACTTT. Its translation: CASTTRADNSPLHF.

The V and J genes are TRBV7-9 and TRBJ2-7; D gene ambiguous. CDR3 size: 12 residues. The V end lost 3 bases, the J end lost 6 bases, and 9 bases lay between the germline ends. Germline values: CDR1 SEHNR, CDR2 FQNEAQ (reference sequence). The CDR3 here is CASSFGGGEQYF. CDR3 coding DNA: TGTGCCAGCAGCTTCGGCGGTGGCGAGCAGTACTTC.

J is TRBJ1-2 and V is TRBV2; no reliable D call. Deletions cut 6 bases from V and 4 bases from J, with 18 bases between. Germline V gene lookup returns CDR1 SNHLY and CDR2 FYNNEI. This CDR3 comprises 15 residues. The CDR3, as DNA: TGTGCCAGCAGCCTACACCGGGAGGGAGTCTATGGCTACACCTTC. It encodes CASSLHREGVYGYTF.